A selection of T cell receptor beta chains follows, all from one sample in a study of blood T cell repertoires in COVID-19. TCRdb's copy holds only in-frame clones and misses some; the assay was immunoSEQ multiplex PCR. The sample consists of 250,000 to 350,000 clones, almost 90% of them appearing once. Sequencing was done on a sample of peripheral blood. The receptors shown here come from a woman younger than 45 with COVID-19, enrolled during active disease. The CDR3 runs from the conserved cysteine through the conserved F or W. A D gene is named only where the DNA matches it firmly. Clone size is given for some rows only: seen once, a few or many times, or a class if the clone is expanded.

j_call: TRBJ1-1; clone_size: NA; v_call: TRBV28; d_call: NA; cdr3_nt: TGTGCCAGCAGTTTGGTGCAGGGGCGACCGAACACTGAAGCTTTCTTT; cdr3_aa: CASSLVQGRPNTEAFF
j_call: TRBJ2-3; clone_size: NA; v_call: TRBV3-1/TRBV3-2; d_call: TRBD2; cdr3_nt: TGTGCCAGCAGCCGATCCTCAAGCGGGAGGGCGACAGATACGCAGTATTTT; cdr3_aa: CASSRSSSGRATDTQYF
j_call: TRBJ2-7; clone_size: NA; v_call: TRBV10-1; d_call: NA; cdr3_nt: TGCGCCAGCAGTGAGAGGGGGACGGGCGAGCAGTACTTC; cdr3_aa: CASSERGTGEQYF
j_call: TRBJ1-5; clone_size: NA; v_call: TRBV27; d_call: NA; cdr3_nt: TGTGCCAGCATGAGTTCTCAGGGGAATCAGCCCCAGCATTTT; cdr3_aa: CASMSSQGNQPQHF
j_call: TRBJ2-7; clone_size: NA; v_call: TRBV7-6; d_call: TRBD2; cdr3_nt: TGTGCCAGCAGCTTAGAGGCTAGCGGGGGGGCCTACGAGCAGTACTTC; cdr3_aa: CASSLEASGGAYEQYF
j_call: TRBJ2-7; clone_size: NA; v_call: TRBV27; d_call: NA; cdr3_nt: TGTGCCAGCAGTCCCGGCGGGCAGTCCTACGAGCAGTACTTC; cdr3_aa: CASSPGGQSYEQYF
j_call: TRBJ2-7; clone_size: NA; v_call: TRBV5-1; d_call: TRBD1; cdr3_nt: TGCGCCAGCAGCATGACAGGGTACGAGCAGTACTTC; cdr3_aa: CASSMTGYEQYF
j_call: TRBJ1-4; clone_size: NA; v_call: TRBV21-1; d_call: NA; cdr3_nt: TGTGCCAGCAGCAAGACAGGGAAGCGAGATGAAAAACTGTTTTTT; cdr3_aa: CASSKTGKRDEKLFF
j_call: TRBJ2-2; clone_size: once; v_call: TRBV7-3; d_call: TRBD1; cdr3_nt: TGTGCCAGCAGCTTACGTCCGGGGACAGTCACCGGGGAGCTGTTTTTT; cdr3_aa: CASSLRPGTVTGELFF
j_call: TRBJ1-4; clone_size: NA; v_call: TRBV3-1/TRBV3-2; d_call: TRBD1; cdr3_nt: TGTGCCAGCAGCCAAACGACAGGGGTTAATGAAAAACTGTTTTTT; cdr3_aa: CASSQTTGVNEKLFF
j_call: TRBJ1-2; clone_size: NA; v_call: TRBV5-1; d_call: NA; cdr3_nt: TGCGCCAGCAGCCTGACCAGGGACTATGGCTACACCTTC; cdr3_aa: CASSLTRDYGYTF
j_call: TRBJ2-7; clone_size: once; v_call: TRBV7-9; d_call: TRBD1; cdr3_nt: TGTGCCAGCAGCTTCATACTCGGGACAGGGGTTTCCGAGCAGTACTTC; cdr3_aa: CASSFILGTGVSEQYF
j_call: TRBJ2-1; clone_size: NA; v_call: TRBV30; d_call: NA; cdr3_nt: TGTGCCTGGAGTGCCCGGGAAGTGGGTCGGAATGAGCAGTTCTTC; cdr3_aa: CAWSAREVGRNEQFF
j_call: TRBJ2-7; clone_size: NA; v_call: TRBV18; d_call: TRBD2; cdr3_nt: TGTGCCAGCTCGCCCGGGACTACCTACGAGCAGTACTTC; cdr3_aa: CASSPGTTYEQYF
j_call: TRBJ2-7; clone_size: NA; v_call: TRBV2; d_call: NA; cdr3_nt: TGTGCCAGCAGTGCGGGATGGTACGAGCAGTACTTC; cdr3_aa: CASSAGWYEQYF
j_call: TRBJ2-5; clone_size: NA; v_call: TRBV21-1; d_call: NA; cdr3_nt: TGTGCCAGCAGCAATAGTAGCGGGAGGGCCGAGGAGACCCAGTACTTC; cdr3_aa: CASSNSSGRAEETQYF
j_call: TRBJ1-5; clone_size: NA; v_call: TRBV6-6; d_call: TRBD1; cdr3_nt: TGTGCCAGCAGTTACCCCGGACAGGGGGCCGGGCAGCCCCAGCATTTT; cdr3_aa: CASSYPGQGAGQPQHF
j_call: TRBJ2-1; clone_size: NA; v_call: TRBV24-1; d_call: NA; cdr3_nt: TGTGCCACCGGGGACTCGAACAATGAGCAGTTCTTC; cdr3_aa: CATGDSNNEQFF
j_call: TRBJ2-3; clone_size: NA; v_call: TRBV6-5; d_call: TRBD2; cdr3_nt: TGTGCCAGCAAGGGTAGCGGGAGATCCATGGATACGCAGTATTTT; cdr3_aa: CASKGSGRSMDTQYF
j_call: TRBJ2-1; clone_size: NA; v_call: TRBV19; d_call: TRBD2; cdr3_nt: TGTGCCAGTAGCAATAAGGCGTCTAGCGGGAAACTGGGTAATGAGCAGTTCTTC; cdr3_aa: CASSNKASSGKLGNEQFF
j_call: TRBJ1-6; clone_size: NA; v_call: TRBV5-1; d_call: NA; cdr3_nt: TGCGCCAGCAGCTTTGGACTCAATTCACCCCTCCACTTT; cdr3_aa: CASSFGLNSPLHF
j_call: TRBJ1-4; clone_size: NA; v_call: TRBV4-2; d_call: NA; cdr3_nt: TGTGCCAGCAGCCAAGCGACAGTCCTTAATGAAAAACTGTTTTTT; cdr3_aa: CASSQATVLNEKLFF
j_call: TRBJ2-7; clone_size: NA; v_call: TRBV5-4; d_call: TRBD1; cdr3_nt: TGTGCCAGCAGCCCGGGACAGGGCTTGTACGAGCAGTACTTC; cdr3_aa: CASSPGQGLYEQYF
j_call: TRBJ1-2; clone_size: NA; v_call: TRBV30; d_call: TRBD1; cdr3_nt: TGTGCCTGGATGAGGGGACAGTCAACAGGGGGCTACACCTTC; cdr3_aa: CAWMRGQSTGGYTF
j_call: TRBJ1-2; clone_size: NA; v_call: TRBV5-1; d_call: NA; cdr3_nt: TGCGCCAGCAGGGAGAGCTATGGCTACACCTTC; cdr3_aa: CASRESYGYTF
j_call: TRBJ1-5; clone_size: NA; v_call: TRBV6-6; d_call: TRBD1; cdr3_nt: TGTGCCAGCAGTTACTCGAGACAGGGCCAGCCCCAGCATTTT; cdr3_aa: CASSYSRQGQPQHF
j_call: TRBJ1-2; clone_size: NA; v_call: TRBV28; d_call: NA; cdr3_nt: TGTGCCAGCAGTTTGGGGGGATCGAACTATGGCTACACCTTC; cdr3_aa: CASSLGGSNYGYTF
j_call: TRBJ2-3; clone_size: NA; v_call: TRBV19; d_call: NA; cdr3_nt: TGTGCCAGTAGTCCCCCCGGGGGACCAGATACGCAGTATTTT; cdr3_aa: CASSPPGGPDTQYF
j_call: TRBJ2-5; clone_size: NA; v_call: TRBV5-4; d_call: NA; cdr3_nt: TGTGCCAGCAGCTTGCGATCAGGGCAACAAGAGACCCAGTACTTC; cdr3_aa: CASSLRSGQQETQYF
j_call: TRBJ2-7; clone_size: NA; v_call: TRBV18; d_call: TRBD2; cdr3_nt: TGTGCCAGCTCACCAGAGTCAGCGGGGACCTACGAGCAGTACTTC; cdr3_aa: CASSPESAGTYEQYF
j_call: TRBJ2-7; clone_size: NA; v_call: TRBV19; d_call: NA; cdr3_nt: TGTGCCAGTAGTATAGCAGGGGGACTCTACGAGCAGTACTTC; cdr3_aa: CASSIAGGLYEQYF
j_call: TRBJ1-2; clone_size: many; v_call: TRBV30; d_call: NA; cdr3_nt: TGTGCCTGGAGTGTAGAAGCGAACTATGGCTACACCTTC; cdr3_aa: CAWSVEANYGYTF
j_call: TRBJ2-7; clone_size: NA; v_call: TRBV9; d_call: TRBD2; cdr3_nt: TGTGCCAGCAGCGTAGGGGAAGCGGGAGGAAACTACGAGCAGTACTTC; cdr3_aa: CASSVGEAGGNYEQYF
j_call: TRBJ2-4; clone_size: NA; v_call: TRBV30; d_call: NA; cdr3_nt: TGTGCCTGGCAGGAAGGGGCGGCCAAAAACATTCAGTACTTC; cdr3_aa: CAWQEGAAKNIQYF
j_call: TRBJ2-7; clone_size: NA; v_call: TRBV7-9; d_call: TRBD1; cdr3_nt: TGTGCCAGCAGCCCTACCGGGACAGGGAGCAGAGGGTACTTC; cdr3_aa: CASSPTGTGSRGYF
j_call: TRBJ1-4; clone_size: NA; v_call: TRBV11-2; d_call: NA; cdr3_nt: TGTGCCAGCAGCTTAGAGTTCAGCGTTAATGAAAAACTGTTTTTT; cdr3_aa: CASSLEFSVNEKLFF
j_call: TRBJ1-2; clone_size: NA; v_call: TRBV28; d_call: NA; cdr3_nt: TGTGCCAGCAGTTTACGCGGACATTTCGGCTACACCTTC; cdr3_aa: CASSLRGHFGYTF
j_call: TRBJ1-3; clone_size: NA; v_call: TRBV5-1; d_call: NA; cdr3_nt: TGCGCCAGCAGCCCCCGCGAGGGCTCTGGAAACACCATATATTTT; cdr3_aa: CASSPREGSGNTIYF
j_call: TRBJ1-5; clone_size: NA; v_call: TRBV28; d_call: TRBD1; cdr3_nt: TGTGCCAGCAGCTCGGACAGGGCGGGAGTGGATCAGCCCCAGCATTTT; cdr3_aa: CASSSDRAGVDQPQHF
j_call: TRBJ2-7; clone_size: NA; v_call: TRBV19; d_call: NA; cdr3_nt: TGTGCCAGTAGTAGATCCCTAGGGGCCGTGAACGAGCAGTACTTC; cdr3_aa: CASSRSLGAVNEQYF
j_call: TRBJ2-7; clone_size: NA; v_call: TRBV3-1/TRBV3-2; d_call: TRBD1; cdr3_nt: TGTGCCAGCAGCCAAGATTTAACAGGGGGGCGGAACGAGCAGTACTTC; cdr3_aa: CASSQDLTGGRNEQYF
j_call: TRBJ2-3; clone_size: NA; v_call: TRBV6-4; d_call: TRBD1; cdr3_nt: TGTGCCAGCAGTGAATGGGACAGACCCACAGATACGCAGTATTTT; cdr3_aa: CASSEWDRPTDTQYF
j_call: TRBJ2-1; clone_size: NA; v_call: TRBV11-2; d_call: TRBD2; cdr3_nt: TGTGCCAGCAGCTTAAGCGGGACTTTGCAGTTCTTC; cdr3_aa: CASSLSGTLQFF
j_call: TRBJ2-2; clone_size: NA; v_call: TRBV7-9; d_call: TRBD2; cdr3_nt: TGTGCCAGCAGCTTAGTGCCACTAGCGGGAATCGGGGAGCTGTTTTTT; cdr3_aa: CASSLVPLAGIGELFF
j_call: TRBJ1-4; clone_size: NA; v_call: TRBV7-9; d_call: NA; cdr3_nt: TGTGCCAGCAGCTTAAGCAGGGCCGGAGAAAAACTGTTTTTT; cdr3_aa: CASSLSRAGEKLFF
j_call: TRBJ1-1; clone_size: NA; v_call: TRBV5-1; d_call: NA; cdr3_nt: TGCGCCAGCAGCTTGGCGACAGTGGCTACAAGGAACACTGAAGCTTTCTTT; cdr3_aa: CASSLATVATRNTEAFF